This TCR beta chain originates from a study of T-cell memory formation after mild COVID-19. Study details: Among the donors, TCR clusters were largely specific to each donor.

TCRdb processed the 5' RACE reads anew with MiXCR; each CDR3 protein has one entry. Of roughly 510,000 distinct CDR3 sequences detected, 15% to 20% appear once; the ten largest clones hold roughly 7.7%. Whole-study results and caveats: Mainly CM and EM harbored the contracting CD4+ clones; mainly EMRA harbored the CD8+ ones. There was a balanced CD4/CD8 profile in clones contracting day 15 to 85, and later expanders leaned CD4+. Memory from before infection featured some responding clones, which suggests cross-reactive memory joined.

For this clonotype: What it recognizes is unknown.

The CDR3 spans 16 residues. From germline, CDR1 is LNHNV and CDR2 YYDKDF (reference sequence). The trim removed 5 bases at V and 4 bases at J, leaving 14 bases unmatched. The clonotype comes from an adult woman who had mild COVID-19 (a few samples of this study predate the infection). Cell type and time point are not known. The chain carries TRBV15 and TRBJ2-7, with TRBD2 matching over 7 bases. The specimen was PBMCs or a T cell subset sorted from them (not recorded which). CDR3 protein: CATSRSRGGRGYEQYF. As DNA, the CDR3 is TGTGCCACCAGCCGATCACGGGGCGGGAGAGGGTACGAGCAGTACTTC.